The TCR beta chain under discussion was sequenced for a study of T cells in Graves' hyperthyroidism and ophthalmopathy (dated by TCRdb to about 2019). A note on the overall study: Peripheral blood samples were taken at the time of initial diagnosis, prior to any treatment. The paper reports TCR Vbeta CDR3 sequencing of approximately 130 peripheral blood samples: 40 to 45 ophthalmopathy, about 75 hyperthyroidism and around 17 progressor patients. In addition, the study compared T-cell repertoires in thyroid tissue and in blood from five or six Graves' hyperthyroidism patients. Whether ophthalmopathy could be predicted prospectively was tested in an independent validation cohort made up of some 20 hyperthyroidism patients plus 17 patients who later progressed to ophthalmopathy. A discovery cohort of approximately 97 patients, approximately 45 with Graves' ophthalmopathy and over 55 with stable Graves' hyperthyroidism, was used to find distinguishing TCR V-J signatures. After sampling, hyperthyroidism patients received methimazole starting at 30 mg daily, and ophthalmopathy patients received high-dose intravenous methylprednisolone. The roughly 94 discovery patients were randomly split 7:3 into training and test sets. On the study overall, not on this receptor specifically: No statistical method was used to fix the sample size in advance, and group allocation was not hidden from the investigators. A 13 V-J signature model separated ophthalmopathy from stable hyperthyroidism, with over 85% sensitivity and just under 84% specificity in cross-validation and 80%/75% in testing. In validation, the model predicted progression to ophthalmopathy with approximately 69% sensitivity and around 72% specificity, a median of 6.5 months before onset. Most expanded thyroid clonotypes (frequency above 0.001) were also found in blood, which suggests that blood repertoires may mirror thyroid immune responses.

From V the trimming removes 5 bases and from J it removes 2 bases, while the gene matches leave 11 bases of the junction unaccounted for. Including cysteine and phenylalanine, the CDR3 has 16 amino acids. The CDR3 DNA has 48 bases and is translated from base 1. From the germline V gene, CDR1 is MNHEY and CDR2 is SVGEGT. The TCR beta CDR3 regions were amplified from the RNA transcripts. The TCR CDR3 was subjected to a first round of RT-PCR using the HTBI primer set and the Qiagen OneStep RT-PCR kit. Libraries were constructed in a second round of multiplex PCR, after which size selection and purification were carried out. Paired-end sequencing of the libraries was performed with 100 bp reads on an Illumina HiSeq2000. Per the authors' processing: SOAPnuke was used to process the raw data, with reads discarded if the reads contained adapters or uncalled bases, had a mean Phred below 15, or lacked an exact constant-primer or identifier match. COPE v1.2.5 was used to merge high-quality paired reads, and clonotypes were defined as unique nucleotide sequences. MiTCR v1.1 was used to align clonotypes to the IMGT TRBV, TRBD and TRBJ reference segments. The analysis was restricted to V-J combinations with a frequency above 0.0001, which together covered 99.2% of the repertoires. The TCS score was defined as the ratio of F50 (clonal expansion) to E x V (chaos), calculated using BLOSUM62-based TCRdist between CDR3 peptides within each V-J. Welch's t-statistics and random forest reduced approximately 520 V-J features to roughly 13, which were used in a naive Bayes classifier (R e1071). Thyroid-blood repertoire similarity was quantified with the Morisita-Horn index. The public sequencing data were trimmed at Q25 with fastp and processed into clonotypes with MiXCR by TCRdb, which kept only in-frame beta chains. Rows are unified per CDR3 protein, each entry keeping the most common DNA and genes. The V and J calls here are based on TCRdb, not the publication. The sample records approximately 610,000 distinct CDR3 sequences, roughly 14% of which are singletons. Jointly, the top ten make up around 4.5% of the sample.

With respect to this clonotype: Its antigen specificity is not known. One base away there is no much larger clone; base qualities are not given.

Moderately to severely active disease, a Clinical Activity Score of at least 3, a NOSPECS grade of at least 4, and a duration under 3 months were present in ophthalmopathy patients. The study excluded patients with uncontrolled infections, other autoimmune diseases, pregnancy or lactation. Clinical symptoms, serum thyroxine and TRAb, thyroid ultrasound, and orbital computed tomography formed the basis for the diagnoses. PBMCs were separated from about 10 ml of fresh peripheral blood using Ficoll-Paque density gradient centrifugation. Total RNA was extracted with Trizol reagent, and quality was checked on an Agilent 2100 Bioanalyzer.

In this chain, TRBV6-2 or TRBV6-3 is recombined with TRBJ1-2, with 7 junctional bases fitting TRBD1. The specimen sequenced was blood. This TCR was recovered from a woman aged 40 to 50 with Graves' ophthalmopathy. The nucleotide sequence reads TGTGCCAGCAGTCGCTCACGGGACAGACTAAACTATGGCTACACCTTC. Protein translation: CASSRSRDRLNYGYTF.